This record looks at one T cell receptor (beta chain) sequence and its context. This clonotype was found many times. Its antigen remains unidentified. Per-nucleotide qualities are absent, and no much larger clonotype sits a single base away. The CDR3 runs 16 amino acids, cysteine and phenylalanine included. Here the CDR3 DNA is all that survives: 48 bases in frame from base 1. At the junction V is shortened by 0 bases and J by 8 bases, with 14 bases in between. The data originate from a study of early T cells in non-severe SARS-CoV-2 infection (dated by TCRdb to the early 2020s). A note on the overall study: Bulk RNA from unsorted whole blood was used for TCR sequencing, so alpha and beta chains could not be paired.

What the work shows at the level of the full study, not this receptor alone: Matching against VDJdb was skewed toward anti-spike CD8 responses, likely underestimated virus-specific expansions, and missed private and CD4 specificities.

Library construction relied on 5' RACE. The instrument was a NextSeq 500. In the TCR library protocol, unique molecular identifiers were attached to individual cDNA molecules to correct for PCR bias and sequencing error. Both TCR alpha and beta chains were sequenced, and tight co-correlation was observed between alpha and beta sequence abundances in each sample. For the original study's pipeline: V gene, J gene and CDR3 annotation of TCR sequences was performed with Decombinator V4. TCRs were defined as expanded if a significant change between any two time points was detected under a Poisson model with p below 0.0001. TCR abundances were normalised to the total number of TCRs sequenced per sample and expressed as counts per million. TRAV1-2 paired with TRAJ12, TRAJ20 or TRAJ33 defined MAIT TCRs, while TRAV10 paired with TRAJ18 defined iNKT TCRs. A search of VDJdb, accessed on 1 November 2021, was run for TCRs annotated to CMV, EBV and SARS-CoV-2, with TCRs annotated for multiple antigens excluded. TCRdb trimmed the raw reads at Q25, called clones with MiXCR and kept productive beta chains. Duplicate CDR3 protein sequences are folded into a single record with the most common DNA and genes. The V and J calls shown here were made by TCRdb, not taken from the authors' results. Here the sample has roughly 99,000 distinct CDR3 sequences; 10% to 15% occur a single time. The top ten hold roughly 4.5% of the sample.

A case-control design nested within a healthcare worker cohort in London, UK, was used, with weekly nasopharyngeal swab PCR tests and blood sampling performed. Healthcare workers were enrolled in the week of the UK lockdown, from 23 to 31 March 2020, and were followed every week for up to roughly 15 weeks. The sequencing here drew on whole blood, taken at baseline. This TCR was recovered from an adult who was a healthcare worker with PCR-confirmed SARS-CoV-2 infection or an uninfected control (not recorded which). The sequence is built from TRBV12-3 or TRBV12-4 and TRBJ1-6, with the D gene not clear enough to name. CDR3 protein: CASSLALGIVDSPLHF. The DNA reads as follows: TGTGCCAGCAGTTTAGCGCTTGGCATTGTAGATTCACCCCTCCACTTT.